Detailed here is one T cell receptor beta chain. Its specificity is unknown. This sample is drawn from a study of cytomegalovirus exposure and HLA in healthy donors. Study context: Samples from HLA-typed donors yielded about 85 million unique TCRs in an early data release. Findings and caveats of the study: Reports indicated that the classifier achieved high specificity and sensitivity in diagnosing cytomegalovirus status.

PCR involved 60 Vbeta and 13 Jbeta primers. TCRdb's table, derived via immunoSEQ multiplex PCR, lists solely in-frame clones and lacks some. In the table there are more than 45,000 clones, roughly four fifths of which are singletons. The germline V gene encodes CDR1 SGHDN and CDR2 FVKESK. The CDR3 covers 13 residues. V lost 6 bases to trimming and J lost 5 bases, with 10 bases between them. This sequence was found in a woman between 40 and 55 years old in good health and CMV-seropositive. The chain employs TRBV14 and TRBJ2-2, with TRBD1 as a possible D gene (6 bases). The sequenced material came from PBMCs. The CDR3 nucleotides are TGTGCCAGCAGTAAGCAGGGGACCGGGGAGCTGTTTTTT. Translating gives CASSKQGTGELFF.